Described below is a single T cell receptor (beta chain) sequence and its context. The data were taken from a study of blood T cell repertoires in COVID-19. Study-level information: PBMCs, B-cell-depleted T cells, or T cells provided the cDNA or gDNA that made up the material.

The CDR3 extends over 16 amino acids. Germline V gives CDR1 MNHEY, CDR2 SMNVEV (reference sequence). Trimming shortened V by 7 bases and J by 7 bases, and 23 bases separated the two germline ends. In the authors' methods: Amplification of reference gene primers was used by the study to estimate nucleated cell counts. Clones were sequenced by immunoSEQ multiplex PCR, and TCRdb holds only the in-frame ones, with some missing. D and trimming were read from the DNA, whereas the V and J calls and clone size are those reported in that table. The profile covers about 46,000 clones, with around 86% appearing a single time and roughly 3% taken by the ten largest.

V and J are TRBV27 and TRBJ2-1; perhaps TRBD2 as D (5 bases). The sequenced sample consisted of PBMCs or T cells enriched from blood (not recorded which). The source is a woman in her fifties or sixties who had recovered from COVID-19. The CDR3 sequence is CASISTSGPRGNEQFF. CDR3 DNA sequence: TGTGCCAGCATTTCGACCTCCGGGCCCCGAGGGAATGAGCAGTTCTTC.